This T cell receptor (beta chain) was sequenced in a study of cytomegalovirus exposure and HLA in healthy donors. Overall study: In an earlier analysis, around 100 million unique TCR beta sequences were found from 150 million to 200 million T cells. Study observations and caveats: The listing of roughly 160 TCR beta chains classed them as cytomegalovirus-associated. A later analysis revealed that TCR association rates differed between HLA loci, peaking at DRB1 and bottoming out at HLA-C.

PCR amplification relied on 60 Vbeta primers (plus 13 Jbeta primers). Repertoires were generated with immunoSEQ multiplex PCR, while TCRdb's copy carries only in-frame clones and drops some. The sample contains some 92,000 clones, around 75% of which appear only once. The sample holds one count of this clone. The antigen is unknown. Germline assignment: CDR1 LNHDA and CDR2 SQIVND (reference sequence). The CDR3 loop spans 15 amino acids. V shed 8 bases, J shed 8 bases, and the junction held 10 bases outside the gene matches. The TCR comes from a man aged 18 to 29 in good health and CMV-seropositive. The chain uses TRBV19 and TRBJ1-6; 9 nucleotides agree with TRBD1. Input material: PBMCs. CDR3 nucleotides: TGTGCCAGTCCCGAACCCCGGGACAGGGATTCACCCCTCCACTTT. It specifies CASPEPRDRDSPLHF.